This TCR beta chain was found in a study of T cells in localized non-small cell lung cancer. General observations from the study: Overall survival was longer when the density of T cells in the blood was higher. A median of about 58 of the top 100 tumor clones appeared in adjacent lung, which was paired and uninvolved. Since sequencing was restricted to only one region of the tumor, intratumor heterogeneity remains a possibility.

CDR3 length: 15 residues. J lost 4 bases, V lost 4 bases, and 9 bases had no gene match. Per germline, CDR1 SGDLS and CDR2 YYNGEE. Details on this clone: Its antigen remains unknown.

Sequencing used immunoSEQ multiplex PCR; TCRdb keeps in-frame clones, though not all of them. Among under 60,000 clones, 86% were seen once, and the ten largest hold under 20%. This clonotype was sampled from a male donor at least 60 years old with stage III squamous cell lung carcinoma. The chain links TRBV9 to TRBJ2-5; 8 positions agree with TRBD1. Sample: peripheral blood, taken before any cancer treatment. The CDR3 DNA reads TGTGCCAGCAGCCCAATTCCAACAGGGGGAGAGACCCAGTACTTC. Encoded protein: CASSPIPTGGETQYF. The complete variable domain, with remaining parts taken from reference TRBV9 and TRBJ2-5, reads DSGVTQTPKHLITATGQRVTLRCSPRSGDLSVYWYQQSLDQGLQFLIQYYNGEERAKGNILERFSAQQFPDLHSELNLSSLELGDSALYFCASSPIPTGGETQYFGPGTRLLVL.